This is a list of T cell receptor beta chains from one sample in a study of cytomegalovirus exposure and HLA in healthy donors. Sequenced by immunoSEQ multiplex PCR; TCRdb stores in-frame clones only, minus some. In the table there are 85,000 to 100,000 clones, about 89% of which are singletons. Source material: PBMCs. The receptors originated from a man aged 30 to 45 in good health and CMV-seropositive. The CDR3 runs from the conserved cysteine through the conserved F or W. The D gene is left open where the match is weak. Expanded clones are given a class, and other clones once, few, many or no size at all.

size	V	J	D	DNA	CDR3
few	TRBV7-9	TRBJ2-3	TRBD2	TGTGCCAGCAGCTTTGCGGGAGGGCTTCGCACAGATACGCAGTATTTT	CASSFAGGLRTDTQYF
-	TRBV7-7	TRBJ2-5	-	TGTGCTAGCAGCTTAGCGCCGGGTGCCGCAGAGACCCAGTACTTC	CASSLAPGAAETQYF
-	TRBV5-8	TRBJ2-6	TRBD1	TGTGCCAGCAGCCAGACCGCCCCGACAGGGGTTGGGGCCAACGTCCTGACTTTC	CASSQTAPTGVGANVLTF
once	TRBV5-1	TRBJ2-5	TRBD2	TGCGCCAGCAGCGGAACCGGGACTAGCGGGAGTATTAGAGAGACCCAGTACTTC	CASSGTGTSGSIRETQYF
-	TRBV5-1	TRBJ2-6	TRBD1	TGCGCCAGCAGCCCGACAGGGGCTGGGGCCAACGTCCTGACTTTC	CASSPTGAGANVLTF
-	TRBV13	TRBJ2-7	TRBD2	TGTGCCAGCAGCTTAGGCGGGGGACTAGCGGGAGCACTAAGCGAGCAGTACTTC	CASSLGGGLAGALSEQYF
-	TRBV6-5	TRBJ1-5	-	TGTGCCTCCAGGGTTAAGGTCCATCAGCCCCAGCATTTT	CASRVKVHQPQHF
-	TRBV5-1	TRBJ1-4	TRBD1	TGCGCCAGCAGGACCGGGACAGCTATAGAAAAACTGTTTTTT	CASRTGTAIEKLFF
-	TRBV28	TRBJ2-5	TRBD1	TGTGCCAGCACCAGCCAGGGGGCTTACGAGACCCAGTACTTC	CASTSQGAYETQYF
few	TRBV5-1	TRBJ2-2	-	TGCGCCAGTAACCCGGAGGCAAACACCGGGGAGCTGTTTTTT	CASNPEANTGELFF
-	TRBV11-2	TRBJ1-5	TRBD1	TGTGCCAGCAGCGACCGGGACAGTACCCAGCCCCAGCATTTT	CASSDRDSTQPQHF
-	TRBV29-1	TRBJ2-7	-	TGCAGCGTGCCGGGGGACAGAGCCTACGAGCAGTACTTC	CSVPGDRAYEQYF
-	TRBV4-1	TRBJ2-1	TRBD2	TGCGCCAGCAGCCAAGATCTAGCGGGAACCTACAATGAGCAGTTCTTC	CASSQDLAGTYNEQFF
-	TRBV9	TRBJ1-4	-	TGTGCCAGCAGCGTAGGGGGAGGAGCAAATGAAAAACTGTTTTTT	CASSVGGGANEKLFF
-	TRBV19	TRBJ1-5	TRBD1	TGTGCCAGTAGAACCGGGACAGGGGATTTCCAGCCCCAGCATTTT	CASRTGTGDFQPQHF
-	TRBV6-1	TRBJ1-1	TRBD1	TGTGCCAGCAGACCGAGGACAGGGGTGAACACTGAAGCTTTCTTT	CASRPRTGVNTEAFF
-	TRBV29-1	TRBJ2-5	-	TGCAGCACCTCAGGGCTAGTCCAAGAGACCCAGTACTTC	CSTSGLVQETQYF
-	TRBV28	TRBJ2-2	TRBD2	TGTGCCAGCAGCCTGACTAGCGGATATACCGGGGAGCTGTTTTTT	CASSLTSGYTGELFF
-	TRBV28	TRBJ2-1	-	TGTGCCAGCAGGCAGACGGGAGTAGGGTACAATGAGCAGTTCTTC	CASRQTGVGYNEQFF
-	TRBV11-2	TRBJ2-7	-	TGTGCCAGCAGCTTCTCTAGCCGGAGCTCCTACGAGCAGTACTTC	CASSFSSRSSYEQYF
once	TRBV18	TRBJ1-1	TRBD1	TGTGCCAGCTCACGTACAGGGGATAATACTGAAGCTTTCTTT	CASSRTGDNTEAFF
-	TRBV27	TRBJ2-1	TRBD1	TGTGCCAGCAGTTCGACAGGGGGGTACAATGAGCAGTTCTTC	CASSSTGGYNEQFF
-	TRBV15	TRBJ2-7	TRBD2	TGTGCCACCAGCAAAACTAGCGACACTTACGAGCAGTACTTC	CATSKTSDTYEQYF
-	TRBV27	TRBJ2-1	TRBD2	TGTGCCAGCAGTCTAAAACCTGCGGGACTAGCGGTCTACAATGAGCAGTTCTTC	CASSLKPAGLAVYNEQFF
few	TRBV13	TRBJ1-4	-	TGTGCCAGCAGCTACTCAGGGGCGTTAAATGAAAAACTGTTTTTT	CASSYSGALNEKLFF
-	TRBV28	TRBJ1-3	-	TGTGCCAGCAGTCAGACAGGCACTGGAAACACCATATATTTT	CASSQTGTGNTIYF
-	TRBV7-9	TRBJ2-4	-	TGTGCCAGCAGCTTAGGGGAGGGGGGAAACATTCAGTACTTC	CASSLGEGGNIQYF
-	TRBV28	TRBJ1-1	-	TGTGCCAGCAGTTCCCCCGCTATGAACACTGAAGCTTTCTTT	CASSSPAMNTEAFF
-	TRBV7-9	TRBJ2-7	-	TGTGCCAGCAGCCCTTTCTACGAGCAGTACTTC	CASSPFYEQYF
-	TRBV19	TRBJ1-5	-	TGTGCCAGTAGCCTAGGGGTACAGCCCCAGCATTTT	CASSLGVQPQHF
few	TRBV14	TRBJ2-7	-	TGTGCCAGCAGCCAGGGCCTGGGGCAGTACTTC	CASSQGLGQYF
-	TRBV2	TRBJ2-3	-	TGTGCCAGCAGTGAAGACTTCGTGGGCCGGAGGACAGATACGCAGTATTTT	CASSEDFVGRRTDTQYF
few	TRBV29-1	TRBJ1-2	TRBD1	TGCAGCGCAGGGGACAGGGGGTCCTATGGCTACACCTTC	CSAGDRGSYGYTF
-	TRBV9	TRBJ2-1	-	TGTGCCAGCAGCGGCGGCAGCGGGTATACCTACAATGAGCAGTTCTTC	CASSGGSGYTYNEQFF
-	TRBV10-3	TRBJ2-1	TRBD2	TGTGCCATCAGTGGGAAACTAGCGGGAGGTTACAATGAGCAGTTCTTC	CAISGKLAGGYNEQFF
-	TRBV7-9	TRBJ2-1	-	TGTGCCAGCAGCCCACAACAGGAGGGGGAGCAGTTCTTC	CASSPQQEGEQFF
-	TRBV2	TRBJ2-3	TRBD2	TGTGCCAGCAGTAGCGGGATGACAGATACGCAGTATTTT	CASSSGMTDTQYF
-	TRBV2	TRBJ2-1	-	TGTGCCAGCAGGGTTGCGGCCGGCAATGAGCAGTTCTTC	CASRVAAGNEQFF
-	TRBV10-3	TRBJ2-5	TRBD1	TGTGCCATCAGTGAGTTAGGGGACAGCCAACAAGAGACCCAGTACTTC	CAISELGDSQQETQYF
-	TRBV5-1	TRBJ2-7	-	TGCGCCAGCAGCCCCCCTGGCACCTTCAACTCCTACGAGCAGTACTTC	CASSPPGTFNSYEQYF
-	TRBV28	TRBJ2-1	-	TGTGCCAGCAGCCCAACAGCTATCTCAGGCCATGAGCAGTTCTTC	CASSPTAISGHEQFF
-	TRBV19	TRBJ2-7	-	TGTGCCAGTAGTATAGGCGGCGCCGCTGTAGGCGAGCAGTACTTC	CASSIGGAAVGEQYF
-	TRBV19	TRBJ2-3	TRBD1	TGTGCCAGTAGTATAGCATCTCGGCAGGGGGCTAGAGATACGCAGTATTTT	CASSIASRQGARDTQYF
-	TRBV7-2	TRBJ2-2	TRBD1	TGTGCCAGCAGCCCCCCGGGACAGAGTAACACCGGGGAGCTGTTTTTT	CASSPPGQSNTGELFF
-	TRBV27	TRBJ1-1	-	TGTGCCAGCAGTTTATCAGGCGGGGTAGGCACTGAAGCTTTCTTT	CASSLSGGVGTEAFF